A selection of T cell receptor beta chains follows, all from one sample in a study of metastatic and nonmetastatic thyroid tumors. TCRdb re-analyzed the PCR reads using MiXCR. The repertoire has tens of thousands of clones, 17% of them found once; the top ten carry approximately 9.8%. Sequenced material: tumor tissue. Source of these receptors: a female donor with papillary thyroid cancer or a benign thyroid nodule (not recorded which). Some clones in this sample may be carry-over from other donors' samples. The CDR3 runs from the conserved cysteine through the conserved F or W. D genes are given only for firm matches. Clone sizes are given selectively: once, few, many, or a class where the clone is expanded.

J: TRBJ2-2
length: 17
size: few
D: -
V: TRBV3-1
DNA: TGTGCCAGCAGCCAAGACAGTCCCTTTGACTACACCGGGGAGCTGTTTTTT
CDR3: CASSQDSPFDYTGELFF

J: TRBJ2-7
length: 11
size: many
D: -
V: TRBV25-1
DNA: TGTGCCAGCAGTGCAGAGTACGAGCAGTACTTC
CDR3: CASSAEYEQYF

J: TRBJ2-3
length: 18
size: many
D: TRBD2
V: TRBV6-1
DNA: TGTGCCAGCAGTGATCGCCGGACTAGCAGGCTTCTGACAGATACGCAGTATTTT
CDR3: CASSDRRTSRLLTDTQYF

J: TRBJ2-7
length: 16
size: many
D: -
V: TRBV11-2
DNA: TGTGCCAGCAGCTTAGTTAGGGGTACTGGAATCTACGAGCAGTACTTC
CDR3: CASSLVRGTGIYEQYF

J: TRBJ2-2
length: 15
size: many
D: -
V: TRBV15
DNA: TGTGCCACCAGCACCGCCAGAGCGAACACCGGGGAGCTGTTTTTT
CDR3: CATSTARANTGELFF

J: TRBJ2-4
length: 12
size: many
D: -
V: TRBV20-1
DNA: TGCAGTGCCGCGTCCGCCAAAAACATTCAGTACTTC
CDR3: CSAASAKNIQYF

J: TRBJ1-6
length: 15
size: many
D: -
V: TRBV20-1
DNA: TGCAGTGCTCACACGGCAGGGGACGGAGGTTCACCCCTCCACTTT
CDR3: CSAHTAGDGGSPLHF

J: TRBJ2-7
length: 13
size: -
D: -
V: TRBV5-1
DNA: TGCGCCAGCAGCTTGGCCGGAATCTACGATCAGTACTTC
CDR3: CASSLAGIYDQYF

J: TRBJ2-3
length: 15
size: -
D: TRBD2
V: TRBV28
DNA: TGTGCCTGCACCCTAGGGACTATCGGGAGAGATACGCAGTATTTT
CDR3: CACTLGTIGRDTQYF

J: TRBJ1-4
length: 14
size: many
D: -
V: TRBV4-1
DNA: TGCGCCAGCAGGAGGACTGCAACTAATGAAAAACTGTTTTTT
CDR3: CASRRTATNEKLFF

J: TRBJ1-2
length: 13
size: many
D: -
V: TRBV10-3
DNA: TGTGCCTCGAGAGGCACAGGTTTCTATGGCTACACCTTC
CDR3: CASRGTGFYGYTF

J: TRBJ1-2
length: 14
size: many
D: -
V: TRBV28
DNA: TGTGCCAGCACCACCTCGACAGGCCGCTATGGCTACACCTTC
CDR3: CASTTSTGRYGYTF

J: TRBJ2-7
length: 13
size: many
D: -
V: TRBV5-8
DNA: TGTGCCAGCAGCTTGAACAGACCCTACGAGCAGTACTTC
CDR3: CASSLNRPYEQYF

J: TRBJ1-2
length: 15
size: -
D: TRBD1
V: TRBV30
DNA: TGTGCCTGGAGTGGTGGTGGGGACAGAGCAAGGGGCTACACCTTC
CDR3: CAWSGGGDRARGYTF

J: TRBJ2-7
length: 16
size: many
D: -
V: TRBV10-3
DNA: TGTGCCATCAGTGAGTCAGCCGGGACACTTTACTACGAGCAGTACTTC
CDR3: CAISESAGTLYYEQYF

J: TRBJ1-1
length: 16
size: many
D: -
V: TRBV11-2
DNA: TGTGCCAGCAGCCACCATCGGGGCAACCAGAACACTGAAGCTTTCTTT
CDR3: CASSHHRGNQNTEAFF

J: TRBJ2-7
length: 15
size: medium-sized
D: -
V: TRBV27
DNA: TGTGCCAGCAGTTCGGCCTACGAGCCGGGCTACGAGCAGTACTTC
CDR3: CASSSAYEPGYEQYF

J: TRBJ1-3
length: 16
size: -
D: TRBD1
V: TRBV11-1
DNA: TGTGCCAGCAGCTTAGCGCAGGGGGCGCGTGGAAACACCATATATTTT
CDR3: CASSLAQGARGNTIYF

J: TRBJ2-7
length: 14
size: -
D: -
V: TRBV6-1
DNA: TGTGCCAGTATCCCCATGGGGCCGAGAAACGAGCAGTACTTC
CDR3: CASIPMGPRNEQYF